This T cell receptor beta chain was obtained from a study of shared clonotypes between healthy human individuals. Across the whole study: CD4 naive cells filled three plates per donor, CD4 memory three, CD8 naive two and CD8 memory one. Points from the study as a whole: A handful of donors showed sharing of around 5% of naive CD4 clonotypes. What naive subsets generally showed was a larger estimated richness than memory subsets showed.

As regards this clone: Its cognate antigen is unknown.

Only Caucasian adults living in Nashville, Tennessee served as donors. Generated by immunoSEQ multiplex PCR, the TCRdb table keeps only in-frame clones and is missing some. The top ten clones hold 0.13% of a sample with some 2.1 million clones, roughly 94% of them seen once. The length of the CDR3 is 14 residues. Germline-derived CDR1 and CDR2 are MNHNS and SASEGT. Trimming cost V 4 bases and J 4 bases, with 11 bases left between them. This TCR derives from a man aged 18 to 29 in good health. This chain links TRBV6-1 with TRBJ1-5; no clear D. Sequencing used naive CD4+ T cells sorted from blood. The subset denotes: CD45RA+ positively selected. The CDR3 loop is CASSVVRGNQPQHF. The CDR3 bases are TGTGCCAGCAGTGTCGTTCGAGGGAATCAGCCCCAGCATTTT.